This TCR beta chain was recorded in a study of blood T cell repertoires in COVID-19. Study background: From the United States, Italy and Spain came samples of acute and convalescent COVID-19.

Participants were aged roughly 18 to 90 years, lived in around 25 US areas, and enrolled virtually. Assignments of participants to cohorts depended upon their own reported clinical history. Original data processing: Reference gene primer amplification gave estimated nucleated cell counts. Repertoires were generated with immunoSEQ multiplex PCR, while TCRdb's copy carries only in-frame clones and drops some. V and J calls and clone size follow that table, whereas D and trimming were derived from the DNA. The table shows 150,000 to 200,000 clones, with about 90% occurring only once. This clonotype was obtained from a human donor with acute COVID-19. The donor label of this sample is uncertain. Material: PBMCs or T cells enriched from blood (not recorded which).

This CDR3 is CASSSIGAPQGGYTF. The CDR3 region has the DNA TGTGCCAGCAGCTCGATAGGGGCCCCGCAAGGTGGCTACACCTTC. The chain is built from TRBV7-9 and TRBJ1-2, with D possibly TRBD1 on 5 matching bases. CDR1 is SEHNR and CDR2 is FQNEAQ in the germline V gene (reference sequence). The CDR3 loop spans 15 amino acids. Trimming stripped 4 bases from V and 7 bases from J, with 19 bases between.